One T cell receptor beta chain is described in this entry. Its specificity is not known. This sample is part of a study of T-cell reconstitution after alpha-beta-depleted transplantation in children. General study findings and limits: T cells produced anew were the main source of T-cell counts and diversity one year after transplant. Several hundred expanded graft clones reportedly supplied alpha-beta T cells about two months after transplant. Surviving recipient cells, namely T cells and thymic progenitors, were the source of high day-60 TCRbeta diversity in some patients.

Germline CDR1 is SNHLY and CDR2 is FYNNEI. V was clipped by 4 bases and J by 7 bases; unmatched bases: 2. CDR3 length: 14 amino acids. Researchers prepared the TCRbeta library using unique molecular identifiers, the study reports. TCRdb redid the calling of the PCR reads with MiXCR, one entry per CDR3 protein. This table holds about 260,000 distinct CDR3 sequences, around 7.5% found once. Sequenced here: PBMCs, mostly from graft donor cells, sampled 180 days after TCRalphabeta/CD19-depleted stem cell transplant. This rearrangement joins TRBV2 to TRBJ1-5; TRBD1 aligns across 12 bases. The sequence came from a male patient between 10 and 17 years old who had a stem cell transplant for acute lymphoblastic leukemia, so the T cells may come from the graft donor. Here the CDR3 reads CASSAGTGGQPQHF. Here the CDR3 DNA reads TGTGCCAGCAGTGCCGGGACAGGGGGCCAGCCCCAGCATTTT.